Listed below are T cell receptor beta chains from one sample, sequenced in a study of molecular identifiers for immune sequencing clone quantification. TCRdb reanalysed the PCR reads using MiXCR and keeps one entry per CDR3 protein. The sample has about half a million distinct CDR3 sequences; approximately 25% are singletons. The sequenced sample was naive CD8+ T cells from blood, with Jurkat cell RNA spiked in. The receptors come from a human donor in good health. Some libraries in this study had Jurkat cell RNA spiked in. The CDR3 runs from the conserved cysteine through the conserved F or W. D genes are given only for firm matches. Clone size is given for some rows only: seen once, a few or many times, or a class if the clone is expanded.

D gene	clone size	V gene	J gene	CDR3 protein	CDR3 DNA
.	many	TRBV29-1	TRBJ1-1	CSVANTEAFF	TGCAGCGTTGCGAACACTGAAGCTTTCTTT
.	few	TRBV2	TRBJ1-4	CASQNTPNEKLFF	TGTGCCAGCCAGAATACCCCCAATGAAAAACTGTTTTTT
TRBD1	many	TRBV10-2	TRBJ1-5	CASRDRGNQPQHF	TGCGCCTCCCGCGACAGGGGCAATCAGCCCCAGCATTTT
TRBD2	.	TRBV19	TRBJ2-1	CASSIVGGSRAYNEQFF	TGTGCCAGTAGTATAGTGGGCGGGAGTCGGGCCTACAATGAGCAGTTCTTC
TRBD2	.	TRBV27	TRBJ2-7	CASSPTGLATSEQYF	TGTGCCAGCAGTCCGACAGGACTAGCCACCTCCGAGCAGTACTTC
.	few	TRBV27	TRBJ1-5	CASSQMGVGGNQPQHF	TGTGCCAGCAGCCAGATGGGGGTCGGGGGCAATCAGCCCCAGCATTTT
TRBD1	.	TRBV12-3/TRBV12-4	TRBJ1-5	CASSLDRGRDQPQHF	TGTGCCAGCAGTTTAGACAGGGGGCGAGATCAGCCCCAGCATTTT
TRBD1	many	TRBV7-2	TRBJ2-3	CASSLRGDREYVRGTDTQYF	TGTGCCAGCAGCTTGAGGGGGGACAGGGAGTACGTTCGGGGCACAGATACGCAGTATTTT
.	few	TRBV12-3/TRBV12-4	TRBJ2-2	CASSSLELFF	TGTGCCAGCAGCTCCCTGGAGCTGTTTTTT
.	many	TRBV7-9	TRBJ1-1	CASMSVNTEAFF	TGTGCCAGTATGTCGGTGAACACTGAAGCTTTCTTT
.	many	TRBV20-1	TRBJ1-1	CSVITFGRGPTEAFF	TGCAGTGTTATAACCTTCGGCCGCGGCCCCACTGAAGCTTTCTTT
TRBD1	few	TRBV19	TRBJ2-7	CASSLTDRGVDEQYF	TGTGCCAGTAGCCTTACTGACAGGGGAGTCGACGAGCAGTACTTC
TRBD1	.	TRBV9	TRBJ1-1	CASRVGDRVRSTEAFF	TGTGCCAGCAGAGTAGGGGACAGGGTTCGGAGCACTGAAGCTTTCTTT
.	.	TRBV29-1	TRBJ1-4	CSVRAENYEKLFF	TGCAGCGTTCGGGCAGAGAACTATGAAAAACTGTTTTTT
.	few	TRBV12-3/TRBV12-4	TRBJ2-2	CVSGGSGTGELFF	TGTGTATCAGGCGGTTCAGGCACCGGGGAGCTGTTTTTT
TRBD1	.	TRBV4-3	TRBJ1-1	CASSQDLQGALTEAFF	TGCGCCAGCAGCCAAGATTTACAGGGGGCCCTCACTGAAGCTTTCTTT
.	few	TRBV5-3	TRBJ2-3	CARSLVHQVPFRDTQYF	TGTGCCAGAAGCTTGGTCCACCAGGTTCCCTTTAGGGATACGCAGTATTTT
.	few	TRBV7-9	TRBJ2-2	CASSGLYFTGELFF	TGTGCCAGCAGCGGACTTTACTTCACCGGGGAGCTGTTTTTT
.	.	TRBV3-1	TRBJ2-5	CASSQDRARGEETQYF	TGTGCCAGCAGCCAAGATCGGGCCAGGGGCGAAGAGACCCAGTACTTC
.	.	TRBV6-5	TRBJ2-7	CASRYGWGTEQYF	TGTGCGAGCCGGTACGGCTGGGGTACAGAGCAGTACTTC
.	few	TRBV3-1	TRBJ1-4	CASSQDFGRANEKLFF	TGTGCCAGCAGCCAAGATTTCGGGCGGGCTAATGAAAAACTGTTTTTT
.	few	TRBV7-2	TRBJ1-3	CASSLEERLNSGNTIYF	TGTGCCAGCAGCTTAGAAGAACGCCTAAACTCTGGAAACACCATATATTTT
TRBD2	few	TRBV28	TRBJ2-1	CASSRTGTSGRAMEGDEQFF	TGTGCCAGCAGCAGAACCGGGACTAGCGGGAGGGCCATGGAGGGCGATGAGCAGTTCTTC
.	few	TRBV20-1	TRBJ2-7	CSARVPDSYEQYF	TGCAGTGCTAGAGTGCCGGACTCCTACGAGCAGTACTTC